The T cell receptor beta chain described here comes from a study of T cells in Graves' hyperthyroidism and ophthalmopathy. Any patient presenting with uncontrolled infection, other autoimmune disease, pregnancy or lactation was left out. With respect to this clonotype: Its antigen remains unknown.

Germline CDR1 and CDR2: MDHEN and SYDVKM. The CDR3 spans 12 residues. Trimming left V 6 bases short and J 7 bases short, with 10 bases between. Study-wide points: Also found in blood were most expanded thyroid clonotypes above 0.001.

RNA transcripts were the template for amplifying TCR beta CDR3 regions. First-round RT-PCR with HTBI primers amplified the TCR CDR3 region. TCRdb passed the multiplex PCR reads through MiXCR, listing each CDR3 protein once. The table has 480,000 or so distinct CDR3 sequences, about 45% seen once; the top ten hold about two fifths. Source material: peripheral blood or thyroid tissue (not recorded which). The chain joins TRBV28 to TRBJ1-5; D ambiguous. The TCR sequence derives from an adult woman with Graves' disease, either hyperthyroidism or ophthalmopathy (not recorded which). CDR3 DNA: TGTGCCAGCAGCAACAGTGGGCAGCCCCAGCATTTT. It is translated as CASSNSGQPQHF.